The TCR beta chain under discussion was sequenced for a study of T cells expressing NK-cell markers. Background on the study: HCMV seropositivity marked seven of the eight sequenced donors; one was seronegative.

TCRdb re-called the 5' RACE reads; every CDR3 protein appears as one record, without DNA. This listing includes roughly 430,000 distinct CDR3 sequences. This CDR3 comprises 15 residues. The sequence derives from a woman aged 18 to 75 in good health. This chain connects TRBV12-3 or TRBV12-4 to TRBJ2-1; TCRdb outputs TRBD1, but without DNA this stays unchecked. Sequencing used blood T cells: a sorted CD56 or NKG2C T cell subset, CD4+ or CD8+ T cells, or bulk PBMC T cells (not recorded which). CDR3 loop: CASRTERGPHNEQFF.